These 27 T cell receptor beta chains came from one sample sequenced in a study of T cell changes during pregnancy in multiple sclerosis. TCRdb's table, derived via immunoSEQ multiplex PCR, lists solely in-frame clones and lacks some. The repertoire holds tens of thousands of clones, 92% seen once, with less than 3% in the top ten. Sequences were derived from peripheral blood, sampled in the second trimester of pregnancy. The receptors come from a female donor in good health, enrolled as a control in a pregnancy study.

The chain links TRBV28 to TRBJ2-1, with TRBD2 matching over 9 bases. V lost 6 bases and J lost 5; bases outside the gene matches: 8. This CDR3 comprises 15 residues. CDR1 is MDHEN and CDR2 is SYDVKM in the germline V gene. The CDR3 coding sequence is TGTGCCAGCAGGACTAACAGCGGGAGGAACAATGAGCAGTTCTTC. This gives the protein CASRTNSGRNNEQFF.

The chain joins TRBV6-6 to TRBJ2-2; the D is unclear. The CDR3 spans 14 residues. Trimming removed 0 bases from V and 5 bases from J, with 7 bases in between. CDR1 MNHNY and CDR2 SVGAGI come from the germline V gene (reference sequence). The CDR3 spells CASSYSETTGELFF. In DNA, the CDR3 is TGTGCCAGCAGTTACTCTGAAACAACCGGGGAGCTGTTTTTT.

The chain is built from TRBV5-1 and TRBJ2-7; D call uncertain. Trimming removed 4 bases from V and 0 bases from J, with 11 bases in between. Germline CDR1 and CDR2: SGHRS and YFSETQ. The CDR3 is made up of 14 amino acids. The CDR3 region has the DNA TGCGCCAGCAGCCGAAGCAGCGTCTCCTACGAGCAGTACTTC. Residues: CASSRSSVSYEQYF.

The chain recombines TRBV7-9 with TRBJ2-5; D may be TRBD2 (6 bases). The CDR3 totals 13 residues. Germline values: CDR1 SEHNR, CDR2 FQNEAQ (reference sequence). V lost 2 bases and J lost 3, with 7 bases in between. The CDR3 DNA sequence: TGTGCCAGCAGCTTATGGGGGGAAGAGACCCAGTACTTC. Amino acids: CASSLWGEETQYF.

This rearrangement joins TRBV28 to TRBJ2-7; 7 bases align to TRBD2. J gave up 6 bases and V 7 bases, and 9 bases lay outside the gene matches. This CDR3 region has 13 residues. CDR1 is MDHEN, CDR2 SYDVKM, per germline. This CDR3 is CASNKRTSFEQYF. The DNA for the CDR3 is TGTGCCAGCAATAAGAGGACTAGTTTCGAGCAGTACTTC.

The V gene is TRBV11-2, the J gene TRBJ2-5; weak D call: TRBD2 (6 bases). The CDR3 loop spans 16 amino acids. Germline V gene lookup returns CDR1 SGHAT and CDR2 FQNNGV. The V and J ends lost 5 bases and 2 bases respectively, with 18 bases between them. CDR3 sequence reads: CASSLPWGSGQETQYF. CDR3 bases: TGTGCCAGCAGCCTTCCTTGGGGTAGCGGACAAGAGACCCAGTACTTC.

This chain uses TRBV7-2 with TRBJ2-2; D might be TRBD2 (6 bases). The CDR3 is 16 residues long. From germline, CDR1 is SGHTA and CDR2 FQGNSA. V was cut by 1 base and J by 2 bases, with 11 bases left in between. CDR3 residues: CASSLGGTLNTGELFF. The CDR3 DNA is TGTGCCAGCAGCTTAGGCGGGACTCTAAACACCGGGGAGCTGTTTTTT.

The CDR3 region has the DNA TGTGCCAGTAGTGAGACTCATCAGCCCCAGCATTTT. Residues: CASSETHQPQHF. The V call is TRBV19, the J call TRBJ1-5; D not certain. The germline V and J ends were trimmed by 5 bases and 5 bases, with 7 bases remaining between them. Germline CDR1 reads LNHDA; CDR2 reads SQIVND (reference sequence). There are 12 residues in the CDR3. The full variable domain, in which reference TRBV19 and TRBJ1-5 provide the parts outside the CDR3, is DGGITQSPKYLFRKEGQNVTLSCEQNLNHDAMYWYRQDPGQGLRLIYYSQIVNDFQKGDIAEGYSVSREKKESFPLTVTSAQKNPTAFYLCASSETHQPQHFGDGTRLSIL.

J is TRBJ2-7 and V is TRBV23-1; tentative D call: TRBD2 (5 bases). TRBV23-1 is marked as an open reading frame, function uncertain. CDR3 length: 12 residues. V lost 10 bases and J 3 bases, leaving 13 bases between the germline ends. The CDR3 loop reads CANFWTLYEQYF. For the CDR3, the DNA is TGCGCCAACTTTTGGACTCTCTACGAGCAGTACTTC.

The V gene is TRBV10-1, the J gene TRBJ2-1, with D tentatively TRBD2 (7 bases). The length of the CDR3 is 15 residues. Germline values: CDR1 WNHNN, CDR2 SYGVQD (reference sequence). V was trimmed by 8 bases and J by 6 bases, leaving 20 bases between them. The CDR3 sequence is CASGPGGLPSNEQFF. The CDR3 bases are TGCGCCAGCGGCCCCGGGGGGCTCCCTTCCAATGAGCAGTTCTTC.

This chain uses TRBV7-9 with TRBJ2-6; the D is unclear. CDR1 and CDR2 (germline): SEHNR, FQNEAQ (reference sequence). There are 15 residues in the CDR3. With 4 bases removed from V and 1 base from J, the gap between germline ends came to 8 bases. CDR3 region: CASSYTNSGANVLTF. The CDR3 bases are TGTGCCAGCAGCTACACAAATTCTGGGGCCAACGTCCTGACTTTC.

This chain uses TRBV19 with TRBJ1-4, with D tentatively TRBD1 (5 bases). The germline V and J ends were trimmed by 8 bases and 8 bases, with 12 bases remaining between them. The CDR3 length is 12 residues. CDR1 and CDR2 from the germline V gene are LNHDA and SQIVND (reference sequence). CDR3 region: CASARGDEKLFF. DNA for the CDR3: TGTGCCAGTGCCCGGGGGGACGAAAAACTGTTTTTT.

This clone has just one count. This sequence joins TRBV4-2 and TRBJ1-4, with D possibly being TRBD1 (5 bases). The CDR3 has 15 residues. Germline values: CDR1 LGHNA, CDR2 YNFKEQ. The germline V and J ends were trimmed by 0 bases and 8 bases, with 13 bases remaining between them. CDR3 nucleotide sequence: TGTGCCAGCAGCCAAGAAGGGGCCGGAGCCGAAAAACTGTTTTTT. This codes for CASSQEGAGAEKLFF.

V gene TRBV27 combines with J gene TRBJ1-2, with 7 nucleotides matching TRBD1. The CDR3 spans 13 residues. After removal of 6 bases from V and 3 bases from J, the junction contained 4 bases not matched to a gene. Germline loops: CDR1 MNHEY, CDR2 SMNVEV (reference sequence). The CDR3 nucleotides are TGTGCCAGCAGGGCAGGGGGTTACTATGGCTACACCTTC. It is translated as CASRAGGYYGYTF.

This clone has more than one count but fewer than ten. The chain uses TRBV2 and TRBJ2-3, with D perhaps matching TRBD2 (6 bases). The CDR3 sequence is 14 residues long. V lost 6 bases and J lost 4, with 14 bases in between. Germline V lookup: CDR1 SNHLY, CDR2 FYNNEI. This CDR3 is CASRPTSSSDTQYF. The DNA of the CDR3 is TGTGCCAGCAGACCTACTAGCAGCTCAGATACGCAGTATTTT.

The chain employs TRBV29-1 and TRBJ2-3; TRBD2 might be the D (6 bases). The CDR3 spans 13 residues. Germline V gene lookup returns CDR1 SQVTM and CDR2 ANQGSEA. The germline V and J ends were trimmed by 1 base and 3 bases, with 8 bases remaining between them. The CDR3 loop is CSVEAGLTDTQYF. Written as DNA, the CDR3 is TGCAGCGTTGAAGCCGGACTAACAGATACGCAGTATTTT.

V and J are TRBV5-1 and TRBJ1-4; D is ambiguous. Germline V gene data show CDR1 as SGHRS and CDR2 as YFSETQ. The CDR3 loop spans 15 amino acids. V gave up 0 bases and J gave up 4 bases, with 10 bases separating them. The CDR3 loop reads CASSLGGSDNEKLFF. The DNA for the CDR3 is TGCGCCAGCAGCTTGGGTGGCAGCGATAATGAAAAACTGTTTTTT.

This clone was detected only once. The chain couples TRBV4-3 to TRBJ2-3, with 7 bases matching TRBD2. From germline, CDR1 is LGHNA and CDR2 YSLEER. Losses at the gene ends were 0 bases for V and 4 bases for J; bases not matched to a gene: 16. The CDR3 is 19 residues long. CDR3 bases: TGCGCCAGCAGCCAAGATAGCACTGGCGGGAGTGGGGCCGCAGATACGCAGTATTTT. Encoded protein: CASSQDSTGGSGAADTQYF.

The V call is TRBV19, the J call TRBJ2-1; tentatively, D is TRBD2 (7 bases). Germline values: CDR1 LNHDA, CDR2 SQIVND (reference sequence). This CDR3 is 16 amino acids long. V was pared by 2 bases and J by 10 bases, with 21 bases between. The CDR3 reads CASSIRAGATASEQFF. The CDR3 bases are TGTGCCAGTAGTATACGGGCGGGGGCGACCGCATCGGAGCAGTTCTTC.

The rearrangement links TRBV29-1 to TRBJ1-1; the match to TRBD1 covers 7 bases. The CDR3 covers 15 residues. Germline CDR1 reads SQVTM; CDR2 reads ANQGSEA. The J segment lost 2 bases and the V segment lost 7 bases, leaving 13 bases of the junction unmatched. This CDR3 reads CSALWGDSGNTEAFF. In nucleotides, the CDR3 is TGCAGCGCCTTATGGGGGGACAGCGGAAACACTGAAGCTTTCTTT. The full variable domain, rest sourced from reference TRBV29-1 and TRBJ1-1, is SAVISQKPSRDICQRGTSLTIQCQVDSQVTMMFWYRQQPGQSLTLIATANQGSEATYESGFVIDKFPISRPNLTFSTLTVSNMSPEDSSIYLCSALWGDSGNTEAFFGQGTRLTVV.

The genes are TRBV2 and TRBJ2-2; TRBD1 agrees at 10 bases. Germline V lookup: CDR1 SNHLY, CDR2 FYNNEI. The CDR3 has 15 residues. J lost 6 bases, V lost 7 bases, and 8 bases had no gene match. CDR3 protein: CASMLGTGVAGELFF. The CDR3, as DNA: TGTGCCAGCATGTTAGGGACAGGGGTGGCCGGGGAGCTGTTTTTT.

The table lists this clone with a count of one. This sequence joins TRBV15 and TRBJ1-4, with 7 bases that match TRBD1. CDR1 LNHNV and CDR2 YYDKDF come from the germline V gene (reference sequence). V was clipped by 7 bases and J by 3 bases; unmatched bases: 8. This CDR3 spans 15 amino acids. The CDR3 sequence is CATKRGGAANEKLFF. CDR3 sequence (DNA): TGTGCCACCAAGCGAGGGGGCGCAGCTAATGAAAAACTGTTTTTT.

The rearrangement uses TRBV7-9 and TRBJ2-7; 10 nucleotides align to TRBD2. This CDR3 has 14 residues. Trimming cost V 5 bases and J 4 bases; bases outside gene matches: 5. Germline-derived CDR1 and CDR2 are SEHNR and FQNEAQ (reference sequence). CDR3 sequence: CASSPIAGGYEQYF. CDR3 nucleotides: TGTGCCAGCAGCCCCATAGCGGGGGGTTACGAGCAGTACTTC.

The V call is TRBV2, the J call TRBJ2-6, with TRBD2 identical over 14 bases. J gave up 4 bases and V 6 bases, and 11 bases lay outside the gene matches. Germline assignment: CDR1 SNHLY and CDR2 FYNNEI. This CDR3 has 19 amino acids. CDR3 region: CASSRLGLAGVYGANVLTF. The DNA of the CDR3 is TGTGCCAGCAGCCGACTGGGACTAGCGGGAGTGTACGGGGCCAACGTCCTGACTTTC.

V usage is TRBV11-3 and J usage is TRBJ1-1; 8 nucleotides match TRBD1. CDR3 size: 15 residues. The germline V gene encodes CDR1 SGHNT and CDR2 YENEEA. The trim removed 5 bases at V and 2 bases at J, leaving 7 bases unmatched. CDR3 DNA: TGTGCCAGCAGCCCTGGGACAGGTTTAAACACTGAAGCTTTCTTT. This sequence encodes CASSPGTGLNTEAFF.

The genes are TRBV4-2 and TRBJ1-2; the match to TRBD1 covers 7 bases. The germline CDR1 and CDR2 sequences are LGHNA and YNFKEQ. The CDR3 sequence is 14 residues long. The ends lost 1 base at V and 7 bases at J; junction bases unmatched: 6. CDR3 coding DNA: TGTGCCAGCAGCCAAGGGCAGGGGGTGGCTGGCTACACCTTC. Translated, it gives CASSQGQGVAGYTF.

J is TRBJ2-1 and V is TRBV27, with D possibly matching TRBD1 (5 bases). V lost 2 bases and J 9 bases, leaving 11 bases between the germline ends. CDR1 is MNHEY, CDR2 SMNVEV, per germline (reference sequence). The CDR3 covers 13 residues. CDR3 DNA sequence: TGTGCCAGCAGTTTAGACAGTTTCTCTGAGCAGTTCTTC. It codes for CASSLDSFSEQFF.